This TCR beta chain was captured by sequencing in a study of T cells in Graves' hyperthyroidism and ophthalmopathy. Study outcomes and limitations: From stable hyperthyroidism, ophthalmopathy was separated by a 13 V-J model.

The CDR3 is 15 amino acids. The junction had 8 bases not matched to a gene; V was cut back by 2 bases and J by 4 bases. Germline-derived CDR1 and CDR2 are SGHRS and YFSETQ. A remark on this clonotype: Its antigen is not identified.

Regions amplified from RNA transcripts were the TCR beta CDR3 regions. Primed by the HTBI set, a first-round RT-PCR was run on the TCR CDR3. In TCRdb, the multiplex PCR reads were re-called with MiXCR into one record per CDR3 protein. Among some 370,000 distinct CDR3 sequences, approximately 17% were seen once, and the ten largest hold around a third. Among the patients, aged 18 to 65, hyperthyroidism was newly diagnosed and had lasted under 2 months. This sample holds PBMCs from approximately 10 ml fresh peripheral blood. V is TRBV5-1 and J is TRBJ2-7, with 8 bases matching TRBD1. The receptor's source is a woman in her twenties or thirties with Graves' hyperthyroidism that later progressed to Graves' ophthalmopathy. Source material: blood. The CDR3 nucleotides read TGCGCCAGCAGCTTAAATCAGGGGGCAGGTTACGAGCAGTACTTC. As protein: CASSLNQGAGYEQYF.